This TCR beta chain was sequenced in a study of blood T cell repertoires in COVID-19. Per the original methods: Estimation of nucleated cell counts relied on the amplification of reference gene primers. Libraries were prepared by immunoSEQ multiplex PCR; TCRdb keeps only in-frame clonotypes and omits some of them. The DNA gave D and trimming, while V, J and clone size come from that table. The sample lists about 150,000 clones; roughly 80% were seen once. The germline gives CDR1 SEHNR, CDR2 FQNEAQ (reference sequence). The ends were cut back, 5 bases at V and 7 bases at J, with 12 bases in the middle. CDR3 length: 13 amino acids.

This rearrangement joins TRBV7-9 to TRBJ1-5; D is undetermined. The clonotype originates from a man in his sixties with acute or convalescent COVID-19. The sample comprised peripheral blood. Written as DNA, the CDR3 is TGTGCCAGCAGCAAAACCGAGGGACAGCCCCAGCATTTT. Its translation is CASSKTEGQPQHF.